Presented here are 13 T cell receptor beta chains from one specimen sequenced in a study of T cell changes during pregnancy in multiple sclerosis. TCRdb's table, derived via immunoSEQ multiplex PCR, lists solely in-frame clones and lacks some. The sample has approximately 53,000 clones, roughly nine tenths seen once. The specimen was CD4+ T cells from peripheral blood mononuclear cells, collected before pregnancy. Every receptor here comes from a female donor with multiple sclerosis, enrolled in a pregnancy study.

V gene TRBV29-1 combines with J gene TRBJ2-7; D is undetermined. The V gene lost 4 bases and the J gene lost 2 bases, with 9 bases spanning the gap. Germline V gene data show CDR1 as SQVTM and CDR2 as ANQGSEA. The CDR3 has 12 residues. The CDR3, as DNA: TGCAGCGTTGTTCTGGGCCCCTACGAGCAGTACTTC. It codes for CSVVLGPYEQYF.

The chain employs TRBV9 and TRBJ2-1; 11 positions agree with TRBD2. Germline assignment: CDR1 SGDLS and CDR2 YYNGEE. This CDR3 is built from 17 residues. The V segment lost 0 bases and the J segment 4 bases; nucleotides outside the gene matches: 6. The CDR3 reads CASSVALAGGGYNEQFF. CDR3 in DNA: TGTGCCAGCAGCGTAGCTCTAGCGGGAGGTGGGTACAATGAGCAGTTCTTC. The full variable domain, with the rest looked up from reference TRBV9 and TRBJ2-1, is DSGVTQTPKHLITATGQRVTLRCSPRSGDLSVYWYQQSLDQGLQFLIQYYNGEERAKGNILERFSAQQFPDLHSELNLSSLELGDSALYFCASSVALAGGGYNEQFFGPGTRLTVL.

The rearrangement joins TRBV19 to TRBJ2-2; 11 nucleotides align to TRBD1. Looked up from germline, CDR1 is LNHDA and CDR2 is SQIVND (reference sequence). The CDR3 has 16 residues. V dropped 4 bases and J dropped 3; count of bases not matched to a gene: 4. The CDR3 region has the DNA TGTGCCAGTAGTAATCGGGACAGGGGGTACACCGGGGAGCTGTTTTTT. Translating gives CASSNRDRGYTGELFF. Filled out from reference TRBV19 and TRBJ2-2, the complete variable domain reads DGGITQSPKYLFRKEGQNVTLSCEQNLNHDAMYWYRQDPGQGLRLIYYSQIVNDFQKGDIAEGYSVSREKKESFPLTVTSAQKNPTAFYLCASSNRDRGYTGELFFGEGSRLTVL.

The chain has TRBV9 and TRBJ2-7; 7 nucleotides match TRBD1. From germline, CDR1 is SGDLS and CDR2 YYNGEE. The CDR3 runs to 20 residues. Unmatched junction bases numbered 27, after V lost 4 bases and J lost 5 bases. CDR3 bases: TGTGCCAGCAGCACACCCGCCGACAGGGTCTTGGGAAGCGGCGCCCACGAGCAGTACTTC. It codes for CASSTPADRVLGSGAHEQYF.

J is TRBJ2-5 and V is TRBV6-5; D is perhaps TRBD1 (5 bases). From germline, CDR1 is MNHEY and CDR2 SVGAGI. V was pared by 4 bases and J by 7 bases, with 16 bases between. This CDR3 comprises 14 residues. The CDR3 reads CASSSTGPQGTQYF. CDR3 in DNA: TGTGCCAGCAGTTCTACAGGCCCCCAGGGGACCCAGTACTTC.

The count of this clone is one. This CDR3 is CACREGGYTF. Written as DNA, the CDR3 is TGTGCCTGCCGGGAGGGAGGCTACACCTTC. The chain links TRBV30 to TRBJ1-2; D gene ambiguous. With 6 bases removed from V and 8 bases from J, the gap between germline ends came to 10 bases. CDR1 and CDR2 from the germline V gene are GTSNPN and SVGIG (reference sequence). This CDR3 contains 10 residues.

The V call is TRBV6-1, the J call TRBJ1-5, with TRBD1 identical over 9 bases. The CDR3 is made up of 17 amino acids. The trim removed 4 bases at V and 6 bases at J, leaving 13 bases unmatched. CDR1 is MNHNS and CDR2 is SASEGT in the germline V gene. CDR3 nucleotide sequence: TGTGCCAGCAGTGCTTCCCCAGGACAGGGGAGAGGTCAGCCCCAGCATTTT. Translated: CASSASPGQGRGQPQHF.

This clone was counted only a few times. J is TRBJ1-4 and V is TRBV9; D might be TRBD1 (5 bases). The CDR3 is 14 residues long. Per the germline V gene, CDR1 is SGDLS and CDR2 is YYNGEE. Trimming cost V 5 bases and J 7 bases, with 15 bases left between them. The CDR3, as DNA: TGTGCCAGCAGTACTCAGGGTCTGAGTGAAAAACTGTTTTTT. Its translation is CASSTQGLSEKLFF.

The rearrangement links TRBV11-2 to TRBJ2-7, with D possibly matching TRBD1 (5 bases). V lost 2 bases to trimming and J lost 8 bases, with 10 bases between them. This CDR3 comprises 12 residues. Germline lookup yields CDR1 SGHAT and CDR2 FQNNGV. The CDR3 DNA reads as TGTGCCAGCAGCTTACCCCAGGGAAAGCAGTACTTC. This codes for CASSLPQGKQYF.

The CDR3 loop reads CAWSLGTGSNQPQHF. CDR3 DNA sequence: TGTGCCTGGAGCCTGGGGACAGGGAGCAATCAGCCCCAGCATTTT. This chain joins TRBV30 and TRBJ1-5; 9 bases match TRBD1. The CDR3 consists of 15 residues. CDR1 GTSNPN and CDR2 SVGIG come from the germline V gene (reference sequence). V shed 3 bases, J shed 1 base, and the junction held 4 bases outside the gene matches.

This chain joins TRBV12-2 and TRBJ2-5; no check of the table's D call, TRBD2, against the DNA was made. TRBV12-2 is an annotated pseudogene. This CDR3 is built from 17 residues. This CDR3 reads CASRDQETSAYQETQYF. In DNA, the CDR3 is TGTGCAAGTCGCGACCAGGAGACTAGCGCATACCAAGAGACCCAGTACTTC.

This sequence joins TRBV19 and TRBJ1-5; D may be TRBD1 (6 bases). The V end lost 1 base, the J end lost 4 bases, and 14 bases lay between the germline ends. The CDR3 has 16 amino acids. Germline CDR1 is LNHDA and CDR2 is SQIVND (reference sequence). The CDR3, as DNA: TGTGCCAGTAGTATAGGGGGTGGGGGCGAGAATCAGCCCCAGCATTTT. As protein: CASSIGGGGENQPQHF.

CDR3 amino acids: CAISSSPYEQYF. For the CDR3, the DNA is TGTGCCATCAGTTCGAGTCCCTACGAGCAGTACTTC. The chain combines TRBV10-3 with TRBJ2-7; D not resolved. The CDR3 totals 12 residues. V dropped 5 bases and J dropped 2 bases, with 7 bases sitting between them. The V gene's germline CDR1 is ENHRY and CDR2 SYGVKD.